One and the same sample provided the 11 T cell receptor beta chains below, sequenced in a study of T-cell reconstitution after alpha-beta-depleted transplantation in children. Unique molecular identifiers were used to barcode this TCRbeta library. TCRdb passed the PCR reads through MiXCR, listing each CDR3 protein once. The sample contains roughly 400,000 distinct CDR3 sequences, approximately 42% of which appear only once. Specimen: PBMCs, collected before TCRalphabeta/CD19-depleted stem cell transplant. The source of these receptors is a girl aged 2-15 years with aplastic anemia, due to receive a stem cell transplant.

Written as DNA, the CDR3 is TGTGCCAGCAGGGGAACAGGTTTATCTGAAGCTTTCTTT. Its translation is CASRGTGLSEAFF. The chain joins TRBV27 to TRBJ1-1; TRBD1 is a possible D gene (5 bases). Trimming took 6 bases from V and 6 from J, leaving 14 bases between them. In germline, CDR1 is MNHEY, CDR2 SMNVEV (reference sequence). The CDR3 is 13 amino acids.

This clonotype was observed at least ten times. The CDR3 DNA sequence: TGCAGTGCTAGAGTCGGGAGGGCCCAGGAGACCCAGTACTTC. This encodes CSARVGRAQETQYF. This sequence joins TRBV20-1 and TRBJ2-5; 8 nucleotides match TRBD2. This CDR3 comprises 14 residues. CDR1 DFQATT and CDR2 SNEGSKA come from the germline V gene (reference sequence). With 1 base clipped from V and 5 bases from J, the junction kept 6 bases outside the gene matches.

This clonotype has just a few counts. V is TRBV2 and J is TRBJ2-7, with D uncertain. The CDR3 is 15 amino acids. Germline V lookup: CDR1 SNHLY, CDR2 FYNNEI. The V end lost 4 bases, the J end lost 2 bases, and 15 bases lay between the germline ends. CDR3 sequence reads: CASSGGRRATYEQYF. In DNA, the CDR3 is TGTGCCAGCAGTGGAGGCCGGCGAGCCACCTACGAGCAGTACTTC.

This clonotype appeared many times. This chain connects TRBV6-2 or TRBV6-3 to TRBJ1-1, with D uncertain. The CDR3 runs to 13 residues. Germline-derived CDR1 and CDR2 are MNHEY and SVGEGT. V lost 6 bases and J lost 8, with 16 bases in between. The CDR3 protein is CASRNGGVAEAFF. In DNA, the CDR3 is TGTGCCAGCAGAAACGGTGGCGTTGCCGAAGCTTTCTTT.

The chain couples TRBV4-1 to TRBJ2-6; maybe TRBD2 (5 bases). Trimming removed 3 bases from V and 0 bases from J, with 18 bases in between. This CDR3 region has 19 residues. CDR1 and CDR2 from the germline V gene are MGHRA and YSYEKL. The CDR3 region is CASSHVAGRMSSGANVLTF. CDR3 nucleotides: TGCGCCAGCAGCCATGTGGCGGGTAGGATGAGCTCTGGGGCCAACGTCCTGACTTTC.

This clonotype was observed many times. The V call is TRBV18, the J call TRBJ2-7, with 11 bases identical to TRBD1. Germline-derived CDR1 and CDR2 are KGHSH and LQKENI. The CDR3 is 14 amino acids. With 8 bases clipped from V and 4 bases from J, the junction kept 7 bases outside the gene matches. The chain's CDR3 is CASSPGTGGYEQYF. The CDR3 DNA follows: TGTGCCAGCAGCCCCGGGACAGGGGGTTACGAGCAGTACTTC.

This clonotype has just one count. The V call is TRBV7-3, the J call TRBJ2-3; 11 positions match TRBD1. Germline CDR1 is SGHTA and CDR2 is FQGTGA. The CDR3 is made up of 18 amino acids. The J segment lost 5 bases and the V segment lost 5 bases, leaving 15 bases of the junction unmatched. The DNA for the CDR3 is TGTGCCAGCAGCCCCGGGACAGGGGGGATAAGGCTTAGAGATACGCAGTATTTT. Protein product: CASSPGTGGIRLRDTQYF. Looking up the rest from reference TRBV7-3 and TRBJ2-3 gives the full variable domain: GAGVSQTPSNKVTEKGKYVELRCDPISGHTALYWYRQSLGQGPEFLIYFQGTGAADDSGLPNDRFFAVRPEGSVSTLKIQRTERGDSAVYLCASSPGTGGIRLRDTQYFGPGTRLTVL.

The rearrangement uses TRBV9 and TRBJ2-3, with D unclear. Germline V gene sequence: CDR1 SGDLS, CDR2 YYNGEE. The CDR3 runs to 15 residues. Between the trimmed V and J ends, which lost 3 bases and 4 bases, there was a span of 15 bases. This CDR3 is CASSATSDPPDTQYF. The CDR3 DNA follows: TGTGCCAGCAGCGCCACTTCGGACCCCCCAGATACGCAGTATTTT.

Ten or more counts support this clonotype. CDR3: CASSARTGEGREKLFF. DNA of the CDR3: TGTGCCAGCAGCGCGCGAACGGGAGAGGGCAGAGAAAAACTGTTTTTT. The rearrangement links TRBV9 to TRBJ1-4; D uncertain. The length of the CDR3 is 16 residues. Trimming left V 3 bases short and J 8 bases short, with 20 bases between. Germline loops: CDR1 SGDLS, CDR2 YYNGEE.

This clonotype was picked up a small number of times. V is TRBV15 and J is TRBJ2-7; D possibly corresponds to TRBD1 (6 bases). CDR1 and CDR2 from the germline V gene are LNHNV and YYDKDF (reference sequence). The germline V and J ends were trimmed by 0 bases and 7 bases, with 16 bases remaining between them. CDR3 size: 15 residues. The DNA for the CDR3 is TGTGCCACCAGCAGAGAGGTGGGGGCAGACCTAGAGCAGTACTTC. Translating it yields CATSREVGADLEQYF.

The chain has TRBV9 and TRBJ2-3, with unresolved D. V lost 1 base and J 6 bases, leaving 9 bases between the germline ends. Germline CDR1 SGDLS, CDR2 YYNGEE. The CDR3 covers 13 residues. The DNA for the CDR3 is TGTGCCAGCAGCGTAAGACTGGCCGATACGCAGTATTTT. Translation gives CASSVRLADTQYF.